Each of the 16 T cell receptor beta chains below was sequenced from the same sample in a study of CD8 T cells in Susac syndrome. It was with random hexamers that roughly 0.45 to 1 ug RNA was reverse transcribed. TCRdb analysed the immunoSEQ multiplex PCR reads with MiXCR anew, one entry per CDR3 protein. The profile shows fewer than 250,000 distinct CDR3 sequences, 92% of them singletons. The sample consisted of CD8+ T cells from PBMCs. These TCRs come from a human donor with multiple sclerosis.

The rearrangement joins TRBV3-1 to TRBJ2-5; 10 bases are a match to TRBD1. The CDR3 is 16 amino acids. Germline-derived CDR1 and CDR2 are LGHDT and YNNKEL (reference sequence). Trimming cost V 1 base and J 5 bases; bases outside gene matches: 7. DNA of the CDR3: TGTGCCAGCAGCCAAGGACAGGGGGCAGGGCTGGAGACCCAGTACTTC. Translating it yields CASSQGQGAGLETQYF.

This sequence joins TRBV29-1 and TRBJ2-2, with TRBD2 identical over 7 bases. Unmatched junction bases numbered 6, after V lost 4 bases and J lost 4 bases. The CDR3 is 14 residues long. In germline, CDR1 is SQVTM, CDR2 ANQGSEA. The CDR3 reads CSVAETSSTGELFF. CDR3 nucleotide sequence: TGCAGCGTTGCTGAGACTAGCTCCACCGGGGAGCTGTTTTTT.

V usage is TRBV3-1 and J usage is TRBJ2-3; 9 positions agree with TRBD2. Germline CDR1 LGHDT, CDR2 YNNKEL (reference sequence). The CDR3 covers 15 residues. V was pared by 3 bases and J by 5 bases, with 6 bases of the junction left unmatched. CDR3 residues: CASSHSREGIDTQYF. CDR3 nucleotides: TGTGCCAGCAGCCACTCGCGGGAGGGGATAGATACGCAGTATTTT.

The CDR3 DNA follows: TGTGCCAGCAGTTTCGGGGCGGGAGCCATTTACGAGCAGTACTTC. Translation gives CASSFGAGAIYEQYF. The chain is built from TRBV28 and TRBJ2-7; 7 nucleotides align to TRBD2. CDR1 and CDR2 from the germline V gene are MDHEN and SYDVKM. V shed 3 bases and J 4 bases; nucleotides not matched to a gene: 9. The CDR3 spans 15 residues.

The chain carries TRBV13 and TRBJ2-7; D gene unclear. In germline, CDR1 is PRHDT, CDR2 FYEKMQ (reference sequence). Trimming removed 3 bases at V and 5 bases at J, with 11 bases between. The CDR3 has 13 residues. In DNA, the CDR3 is TGTGCCAGCAGCTTCTCGAGGAAGGACGAGCAGTACTTC. It encodes CASSFSRKDEQYF. The whole variable domain, filled in from reference TRBV13 and TRBJ2-7, reads AAGVIQSPRHLIKEKRETATLKCYPIPRHDTVYWYQQGPGQDPQFLISFYEKMQSDKGSIPDRFSAQQFSDYHSELNMSSLELGDSALYFCASSFSRKDEQYFGPGTRLTVT.

This clonotype was detected once. The chain recombines TRBV19 with TRBJ1-2; 8 nucleotides agree with TRBD1. Germline trimming cut 5 bases from V and 8 bases from J; bases unmatched to any gene: 10. The CDR3 is 14 residues long. In germline, CDR1 is LNHDA, CDR2 SQIVND (reference sequence). The CDR3 DNA follows: TGTGCCAGTAGTGCATGGGGACAGGCGGCGGGCTACACCTTC. Its protein is CASSAWGQAAGYTF.

The gene calls are TRBV4-3 and TRBJ2-2, with D unresolved. V was cut by 0 bases and J by 3 bases, with 5 bases left in between. CDR3 length: 14 amino acids. Germline values: CDR1 LGHNA, CDR2 YSLEER. CDR3 loop: CASSQEADTGELFF. CDR3 DNA: TGCGCCAGCAGCCAAGAGGCTGACACCGGGGAGCTGTTTTTT.

The gene calls are TRBV12-5 and TRBJ1-2; 7 nucleotides match TRBD1. J lost 8 bases, V lost 5 bases, and 11 bases had no gene match. The germline V gene has CDR1 LGHNT and CDR2 FRNRAP. The CDR3 runs to 14 residues. The CDR3 here is CASGPHDRAGGYTF. CDR3 coding DNA: TGTGCTAGTGGTCCCCACGACAGGGCGGGGGGCTACACCTTC.

The chain is built from TRBV6-2 or TRBV6-3 and TRBJ2-3, with D perhaps matching TRBD1 or TRBD2 (6 bases each). The ends were cut back, 2 bases at V and 6 bases at J, with 15 bases in the middle. The CDR3 is 15 amino acids. Germline V CDR1 and CDR2: MNHEY, SVGEGT. The CDR3, as DNA: TGTGCCAGCAGTTACCTGGGGGGCCCGGTCGATACGCAGTATTTT. It yields the protein CASSYLGGPVDTQYF.

This chain connects TRBV7-9 to TRBJ1-2; weak D call: TRBD1 (6 bases). Germline assignment: CDR1 SEHNR and CDR2 FQNEAQ (reference sequence). This CDR3 has 15 residues. V was trimmed by 1 base and J by 8 bases, leaving 17 bases between them. CDR3 amino acids: CASSLGDRPQGGYTF. In DNA, the CDR3 is TGTGCCAGCAGCTTAGGCGACAGGCCTCAGGGGGGCTACACCTTC.

This chain links TRBV13 with TRBJ2-5; a weak D match, TRBD1 (7 bases). The CDR3 runs to 14 residues. Trimming left V 5 bases short and J 3 bases short, with 13 bases between. Germline V gene lookup returns CDR1 PRHDT and CDR2 FYEKMQ (reference sequence). The CDR3 DNA reads TGTGCCAGCAGCCCGGAGGGGGCCAAAGAGACCCAGTACTTC. This codes for CASSPEGAKETQYF.

The rearrangement links TRBV11-2 to TRBJ2-7, with 10 bases fitting TRBD1. From germline, CDR1 is SGHAT and CDR2 FQNNGV. The length of the CDR3 is 17 residues. V gave up 1 base and J gave up 5 bases; unmatched junction bases: 11. The CDR3 region has the DNA TGTGCCAGCAGCTTAGTTACTGAGGGGACAGGGGTTAACGAGCAGTACTTC. Protein product: CASSLVTEGTGVNEQYF.

The chain carries TRBV4-1 and TRBJ2-1; D assignment may be TRBD1 or TRBD2 (5 bases each). V was pared by 4 bases and J by 0 bases, with 16 bases between. There are 17 residues in the CDR3. Germline CDR1 MGHRA, CDR2 YSYEKL. CDR3 in DNA: TGCGCCAGCAGCCCCGACGGGACCGGTAGCTCCTACAATGAGCAGTTCTTC. Translated, it gives CASSPDGTGSSYNEQFF.

Written as DNA, the CDR3 is TGTGCCAGCAGTTTTGCGGGGGTCTACGAGCAGTACTTC. It yields the protein CASSFAGVYEQYF. The chain links TRBV27 to TRBJ2-7; 7 nucleotides align to TRBD2. In germline, CDR1 is MNHEY, CDR2 SMNVEV (reference sequence). The CDR3 extends over 13 amino acids. V dropped 3 bases and J dropped 3; count of bases not matched to a gene: 2.

This clonotype was recorded only once. The chain combines TRBV13 with TRBJ2-1, with a weak D call TRBD1 (5 bases). V lost 5 bases and J lost 7, with 15 bases in between. This CDR3 contains 14 residues. Germline V gene data show CDR1 as PRHDT and CDR2 as FYEKMQ (reference sequence). In DNA form, the CDR3 reads TGTGCCAGCAGCGGAAACAGGTTTCGGAATGAGCAGTTCTTC. Its protein is CASSGNRFRNEQFF.

The rearrangement uses TRBV7-9 and TRBJ1-3, with no clear D. The CDR3 runs 14 residues. Germline CDR1 SEHNR, CDR2 FQNEAQ (reference sequence). V lost 5 bases and J lost 0, with 8 bases in between. DNA for the CDR3: TGTGCCAGCAGCCAAAGCCTCTCTGGAAACACCATATATTTT. This encodes CASSQSLSGNTIYF.